This TCR beta chain came from a study of identical twins. TCRdb used MiXCR to reprocess the 5' RACE reads, holding one entry per CDR3 protein. Among approximately 260,000 distinct CDR3 sequences listed, about 8.3% were seen once. Germline values: CDR1 MNHNS, CDR2 SASEGT. Trimming removed 6 bases from V and 0 bases from J, with 15 bases in between. The CDR3 consists of 17 residues. These records were also assigned to another study, of yellow fever vaccine responses in identical twins.

V gene TRBV6-1 combines with J gene TRBJ2-6, with D unclear. The material sequenced was CD8+ T cells sorted from blood. This sequence was found in a woman aged 18 to 35 in good health. In DNA, the CDR3 is TGTGCCAGCAGCCACCCGGATCTTAGCTCTGGGGCCAACGTCCTGACTTTC. It translates to CASSHPDLSSGANVLTF.